This TCR beta chain emerged from a study of cytomegalovirus exposure and HLA in healthy donors (dated by TCRdb to 2016 to 2017). For context, the study as a whole: An earlier analysis of some 600 of the donors reported 276 Gb of sequence data and 95 million to 130 million unique TCR beta sequences obtained from some 200 million T cells. About 280 gigabases of sequencing data and around 85 million unique TCR sequences made up an early release that covered roughly 670 HLA-typed donors. Of the roughly 420 genotyped donors, 80% to 90% were placed in the genetic ancestry cluster associated with self-reported Caucasian donors. The study aimed to test whether signatures of past pathogen exposure could be identified by cataloging public T cell receptors. The T cell repertoires of about 700 subjects were profiled by immunosequencing and related to cytomegalovirus serostatus. Besides the first cohort of roughly 700 subjects, a separate validation cohort made up of 120 different subjects was used. High-throughput TCR immunosequencing, statistical association of individual TCRs with disease status, and machine learning were combined to predict cytomegalovirus infection status. A later analysis re-analyzed previously published TCR beta repertoires from about 600 donors and added high-resolution HLA genotyping to study TCR occurrence patterns. Rather than drawing on any new phenotypic data, the later analysis identified candidate immune exposures from TCR beta sequences and the way those sequences occurred across donors. An earlier analysis of roughly 580 of the donors used high-throughput TCR beta sequencing to judge whether each TCR beta V gene segment behaved as functional or pseudogenic. Donor age, sex, ethnicity and CMV serostatus were compiled alongside the repertoire data. In a later genetic analysis, genome-wide SNP genotypes for about three fifths of the roughly 670 donors were used, and that subset was treated as a discovery cohort. All discovery cohort repertoires had been generated on a single sequencing platform. HLA typing covered class I and class II loci at four-digit resolution. The number of donors typed differed by locus, with 629-630 for A, B, C, DRB1 and DQB1, about 500 for DQA1, under 610 for DPA1, and around 450 for DPB1. A few DR-DQ haplotypes were handled as single units for association and clustering because linkage in the cohort was strong. Among several hundred genotyped donors of the cohort, an average of approximately 200,000 unique TCR beta nucleotide sequences was sequenced per donor, of which about 20% were non-productive. General study outcomes and caveats: A further reported finding was that TCR beta sequences accurately predicted the HLA-A and HLA-B alleles for most subjects in the first cohort. Most CMV-associated TCR beta chains appeared to be HLA-restricted in a later analysis, and the HLA associations seemed to be driven largely by CMV exposure. Roughly uniform sequencing depth across donors was assumed in presence/absence analyses, although this assumption may not hold. In vitro tests confirmed that a few of the cytomegalovirus-associated TCR beta chains recognize cytomegalovirus antigens. The authors suggested that the approach could potentially be extended to other disease states and immunological phenotypes. Some 15 rarely observed V segments, including chromosome 9 orphons, were excluded from the earlier analysis of some 590 of the donors because counts were too low. In a later analysis, HLA-associated TCR beta chains showed more clonal expansion and lower generation probabilities than non-associated chains that were equally common. In this cohort, only TCR beta chains were sequenced, and detectable features were limited by the absence of alpha or paired-chain data. An association between a missense DCLRE1C variant and V-gene and J-gene trimming of TCR beta chains was found in a later genetic analysis and replicated in an independent cohort. When HLA alleles, especially DR and DQ, strongly co-occurred, TCR associations were difficult to assign to individual alleles. A cluster of highly shared sequence variants was judged likely to represent a technical artifact of the sequencing pipeline. The only immune exposure information available for the cohort was CMV serostatus. In an earlier analysis of about 600 of the donors, most TCR beta V segments appeared in productive rearrangements about 87% or about 30% of the time, broadly matching IMGT annotations. The study listed 150 to 200 TCR beta chains as associated with cytomegalovirus. In a later analysis, the rate of TCR association differed among HLA loci, with DRB1 alleles having the most associated TCRs and HLA-C alleles having the fewest. While some public TCRs were present in many individuals, most TCR sequences turned up only very rarely across donors. Linkage disequilibrium might explain the correlated functional status among segregating V segments, but an unknown experimental factor could not be excluded. Because HLA typing was unavailable for some donors at each locus, only the typed subset was used in association tests. According to a later genetic analysis, donors in an Asian-associated ancestry cluster had fewer N-insertions in productive TCRs than the approximately 630-donor mean. At a false discovery rate of 0.05, a later analysis linked roughly 17,000 TCR beta sequences to specific HLA alleles. Several of the top co-occurrence clusters appeared to be linked to parvovirus B19, influenza, CMV and Epstein-Barr virus, according to a later analysis. Cytomegalovirus status was reported to be diagnosed by the classifier with high specificity and sensitivity in both the original and validation cohorts.

The protocol used for the library was the immunoSEQ multiplex PCR assay. For the multiplex PCR, a mixture combining 60 forward primers for TCR Vbeta segments and 13 reverse primers for TCR Jbeta segments was used. The CDR3 region of rearranged TCR beta genes was amplified from genomic DNA with a multiplex PCR assay. The Illumina HiSeq System was used to sequence the amplified TCR beta libraries as 87-base-pair reads. The study's own analysis went as follows. A later analysis tallied roughly 78 million unique TCR beta chains across the 640 or so repertoires, and about 10 million of those chains were shared by two or more donors. Raw reads were error-corrected and collapsed into unique sequences by a nearest-neighbor algorithm in which closely related sequences were merged to remove PCR and sequencing errors. CDR3 sequences were aligned to IMGT reference sequences to assign V, D and J gene segments. Each retained sequence needed at least a six-nucleotide match to both a V gene segment and a J gene segment. A rearrangement counted as productive if the CDR3 had no stop codons and remained in frame with V and J, and every other rearrangement counted as non-productive. CDR3 was defined by IMGT convention, running from the second conserved V-encoded cysteine to the conserved J-encoded phenylalanine. In an earlier analysis of 500 to 650 of the donors, sequences lacking an unambiguous match to a single V gene segment were excluded. An earlier analysis of fewer than 650 of the donors classified V segments as functional when productive rearrangements were above 56.7% and as segregating when the standard deviation between donors was above 5%. To diagnose cytomegalovirus status from the catalog of TCR beta chain sequences, a statistical classification framework was built. In a later analysis, TCR nucleotide sequences were compared against IMGT/GENE-DB human TR gene sequences so that V and J genes could be assigned. The TCRdist pipeline was used in a later analysis to assign CDR3 sequences and most-parsimonious VDJ recombination scenarios. In a later analysis, each TCR beta chain was defined by its CDR3 amino acid sequence together with its V-gene family, and reads lacking a unique V-gene family were excluded. A later analysis removed 600 or so highly shared, low-generation-probability nucleotide sequences to deal with suspected cross-contamination and a sequencing artifact. In a later analysis, a clonal expansion index for each public chain was calculated from normalized within-repertoire ranks of inferred template counts. Generation probabilities in a later analysis came from a VDJ recombination model fitted to out-of-frame rearrangements, and those results were checked against IGoR. In a later analysis, TCR-TCR, TCR-HLA and TCR-CMV co-occurrence was scored with hypergeometric tests, and a repertoire-size bias correction was applied to TCR pairs. To estimate false discovery rates, a later analysis permuted the HLA or CMV assignments 20 times. In a later analysis, co-occurring TCRs were grouped using DBSCAN, with TCRdist sequence similarity added in when clustering inside HLA-allele-positive subsets. Repertoires with fewer than 30,000 or more than 120,000 public chains, plus five repertoires with anomalous nucleotide sharing, were excluded from co-occurrence clustering. TCRdb took this table from immuneACCESS and kept in-frame rearrangements with V and J called. Such tables lack part of the clones; where checked against another copy, unresolved V genes explain under half of the gap, and the rest is unexplained. That table is the source of V, J and clone size, and D and trimming were worked out from the DNA. Per the sample table, the count is 95,000 to 150,000 clones. 2% to 2.5% of the sample comes from the top ten.

The cohort comprised fewer than 700 healthy bone marrow donors. All cohort members were sampled while nominally healthy, although unrecorded immune exposures were likely present. The donor tested CMV seronegative and was one of the 352 seronegative cohort members. A peripheral blood sample was collected from each donor, and TCR beta sequencing was performed on peripheral blood mononuclear cells. The Qiagen DNeasy Blood Extraction Kit was used to extract genomic DNA from the blood cell samples. Concerning this clone: Its specific antigen is unknown.

Sequencing used PBMCs. The sequence was collected from a man aged 40-49 years in good health and CMV-seronegative.

The DNA sequence is TGTGCCAGCAGTCCATACAGGGACCTAAGGAATGAGCAGTTCTTC. Its product reads: CASSPYRDLRNEQFF. The chain is encoded by TRBV28 joined to TRBJ2-1, with a tentative D gene TRBD1 over 6 matching bases. The germline V gene yields MDHEN for CDR1 and SYDVKM for CDR2. The CDR3 spans 15 residues, from the cysteine through the phenylalanine. The sequence is cut down to CDR3 DNA, 45 bases in frame from base 1. Relative to germline, V is 5 bases shorter and J is 7 bases shorter, with 18 bases between their ends.